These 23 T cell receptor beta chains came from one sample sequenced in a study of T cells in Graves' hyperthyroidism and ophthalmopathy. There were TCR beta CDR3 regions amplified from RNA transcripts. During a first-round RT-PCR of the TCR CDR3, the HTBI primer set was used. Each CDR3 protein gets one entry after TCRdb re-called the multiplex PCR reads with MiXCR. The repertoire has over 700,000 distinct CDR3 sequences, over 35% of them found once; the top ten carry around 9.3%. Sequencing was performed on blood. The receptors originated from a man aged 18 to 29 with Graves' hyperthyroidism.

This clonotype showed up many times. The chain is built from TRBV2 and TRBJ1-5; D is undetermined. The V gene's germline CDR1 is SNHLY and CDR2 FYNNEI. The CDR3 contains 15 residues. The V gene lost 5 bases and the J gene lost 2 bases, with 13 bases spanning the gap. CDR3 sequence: CASSREESGNQPQHF. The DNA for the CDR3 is TGTGCCAGCAGTCGAGAAGAATCGGGCAATCAGCCCCAGCATTTT.

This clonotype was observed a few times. CDR3: CASSETTGGTEAFF. CDR3 in DNA: TGTGCCAGTAGCGAGACTACAGGGGGGACTGAAGCTTTCTTT. This chain joins TRBV19 and TRBJ1-1; the match to TRBD1 covers 8 bases. The CDR3 consists of 14 residues. Unmatched junction bases numbered 8, after V lost 6 bases and J lost 5 bases. Per germline, CDR1 LNHDA and CDR2 SQIVND (reference sequence). The full variable domain, completed using reference TRBV19 and TRBJ1-1, is DGGITQSPKYLFRKEGQNVTLSCEQNLNHDAMYWYRQDPGQGLRLIYYSQIVNDFQKGDIAEGYSVSREKKESFPLTVTSAQKNPTAFYLCASSETTGGTEAFFGQGTRLTVV.

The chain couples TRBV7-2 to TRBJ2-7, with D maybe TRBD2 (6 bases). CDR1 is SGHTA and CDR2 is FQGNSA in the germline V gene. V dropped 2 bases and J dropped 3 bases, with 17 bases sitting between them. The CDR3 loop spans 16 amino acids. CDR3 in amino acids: CASSLWSGGADYEQYF. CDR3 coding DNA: TGTGCCAGCAGCTTATGGTCTGGCGGGGCCGACTACGAGCAGTACTTC.

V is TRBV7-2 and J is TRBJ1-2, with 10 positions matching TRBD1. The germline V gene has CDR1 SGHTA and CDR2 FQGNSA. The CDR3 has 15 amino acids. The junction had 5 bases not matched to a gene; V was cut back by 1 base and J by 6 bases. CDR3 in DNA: TGTGCCAGCAGCTTAGGACAGGGGGCGATGGATGGCTACACCTTC. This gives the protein CASSLGQGAMDGYTF. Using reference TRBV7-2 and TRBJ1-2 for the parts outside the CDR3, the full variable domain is GAGVSQSPSNKVTEKGKDVELRCDPISGHTALYWYRQSLGQGLEFLIYFQGNSAPDKSGLPSDRFSAERTGGSVSTLTIQRTQQEDSAVYLCASSLGQGAMDGYTFGSGTRLTVV.

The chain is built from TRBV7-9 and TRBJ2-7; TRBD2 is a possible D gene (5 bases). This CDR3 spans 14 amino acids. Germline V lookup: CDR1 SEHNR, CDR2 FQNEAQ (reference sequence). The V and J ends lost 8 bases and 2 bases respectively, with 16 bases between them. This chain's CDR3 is CASSHGGPPYEQYF. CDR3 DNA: TGTGCCAGCTCCCATGGAGGACCTCCCTACGAGCAGTACTTC.

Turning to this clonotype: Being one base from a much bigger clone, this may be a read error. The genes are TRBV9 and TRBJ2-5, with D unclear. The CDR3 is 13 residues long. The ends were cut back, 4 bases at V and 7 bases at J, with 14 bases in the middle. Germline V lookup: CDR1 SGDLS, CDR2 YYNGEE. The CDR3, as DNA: TGTGCCAGCAGCTCGGCCCCGGTGGGGACCCAGTACTTC. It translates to CASSSAPVGTQYF.

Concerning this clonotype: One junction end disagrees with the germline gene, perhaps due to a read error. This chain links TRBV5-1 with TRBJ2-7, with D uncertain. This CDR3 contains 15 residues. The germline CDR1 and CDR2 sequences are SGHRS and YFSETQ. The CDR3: CASSLGSANTYEQYF. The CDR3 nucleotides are TGTGCCAGCAGCTTAGGAAGCGCTAACACCTACGAGCAGTACTTC.

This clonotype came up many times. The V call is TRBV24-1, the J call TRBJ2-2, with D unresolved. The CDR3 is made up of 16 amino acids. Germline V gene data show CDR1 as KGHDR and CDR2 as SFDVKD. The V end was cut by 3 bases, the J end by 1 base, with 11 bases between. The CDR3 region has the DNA TGTGCCACCAGTGATCCACATAATTTGAACACCGGGGAGCTGTTTTTT. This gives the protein CATSDPHNLNTGELFF.

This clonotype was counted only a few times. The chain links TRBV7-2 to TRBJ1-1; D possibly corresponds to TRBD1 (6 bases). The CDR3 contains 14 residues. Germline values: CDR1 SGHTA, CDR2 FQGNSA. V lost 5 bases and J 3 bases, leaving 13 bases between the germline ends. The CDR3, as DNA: TGTGCCAGCAGCCTCGTGACAGGTCACACTGAAGCTTTCTTT. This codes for CASSLVTGHTEAFF.

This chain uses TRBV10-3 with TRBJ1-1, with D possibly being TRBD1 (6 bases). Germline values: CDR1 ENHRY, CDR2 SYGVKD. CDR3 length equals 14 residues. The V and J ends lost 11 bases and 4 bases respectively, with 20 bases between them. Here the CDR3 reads CAAGGGGGGTEAFF. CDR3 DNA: TGTGCCGCCGGAGGGGGGGGCGGTGGCACTGAAGCTTTCTTT.

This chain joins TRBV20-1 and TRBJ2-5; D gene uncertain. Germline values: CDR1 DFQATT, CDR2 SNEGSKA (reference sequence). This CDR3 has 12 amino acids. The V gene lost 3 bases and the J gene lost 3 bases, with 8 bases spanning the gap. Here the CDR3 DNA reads TGCAGTGCTAGTGGTGGGAAAGAGACCCAGTACTTC. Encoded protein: CSASGGKETQYF.

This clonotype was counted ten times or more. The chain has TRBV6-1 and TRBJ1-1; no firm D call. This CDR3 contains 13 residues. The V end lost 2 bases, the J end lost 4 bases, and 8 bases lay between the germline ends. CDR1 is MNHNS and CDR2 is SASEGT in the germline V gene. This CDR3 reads CASSEWGLTEAFF. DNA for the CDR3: TGTGCCAGCAGTGAATGGGGTCTCACTGAAGCTTTCTTT.

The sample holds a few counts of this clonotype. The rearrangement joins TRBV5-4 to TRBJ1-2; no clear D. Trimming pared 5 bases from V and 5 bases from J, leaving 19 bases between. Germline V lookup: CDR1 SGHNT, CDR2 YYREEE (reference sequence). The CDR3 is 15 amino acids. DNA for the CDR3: TGTGCCAGCAGGTCCGCAGAACTACAAGGGTATGGCTACACCTTC. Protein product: CASRSAELQGYGYTF.

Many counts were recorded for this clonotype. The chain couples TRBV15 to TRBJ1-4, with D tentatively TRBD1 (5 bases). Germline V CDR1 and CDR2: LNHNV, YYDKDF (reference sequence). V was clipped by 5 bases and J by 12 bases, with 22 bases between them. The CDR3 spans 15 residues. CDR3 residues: CATSSRDGVPRELFF. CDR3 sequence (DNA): TGTGCCACCAGCTCCCGGGACGGAGTGCCACGTGAACTGTTTTTT. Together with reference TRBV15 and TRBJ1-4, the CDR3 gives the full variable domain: DAMVIQNPRYQVTQFGKPVTLSCSQTLNHNVMYWYQQKSSQAPKLLFHYYDKDFNNEADTPDNFQSRRPNTSFCFLDIRSPGLGDTAMYLCATSSRDGVPRELFFGSGTQLSVL.

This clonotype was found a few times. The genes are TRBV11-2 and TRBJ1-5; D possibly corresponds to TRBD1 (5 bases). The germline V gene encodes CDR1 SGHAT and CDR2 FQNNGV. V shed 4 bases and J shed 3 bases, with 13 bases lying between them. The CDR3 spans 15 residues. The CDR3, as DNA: TGTGCCAGCAGCTGGGGGGACGGGACCAATCAGCCCCAGCATTTT. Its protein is CASSWGDGTNQPQHF.

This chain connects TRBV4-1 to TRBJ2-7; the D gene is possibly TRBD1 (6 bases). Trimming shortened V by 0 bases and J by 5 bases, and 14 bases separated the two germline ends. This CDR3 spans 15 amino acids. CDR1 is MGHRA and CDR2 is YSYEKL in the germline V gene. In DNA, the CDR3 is TGCGCCAGCAGCCAAGAGAGAGCCCCAGGGGACGAGCAGTACTTC. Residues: CASSQERAPGDEQYF.

The chain's CDR3 is CASSLGQTGANVLTF. CDR3 coding DNA: TGCGCCAGCAGCTTAGGGCAGACTGGGGCCAACGTCCTGACTTTC. The chain joins TRBV5-1 to TRBJ2-6; no firm D call. CDR1 and CDR2 (germline): SGHRS, YFSETQ. With 2 bases removed from V and 2 bases from J, the gap between germline ends came to 8 bases. This CDR3 region has 15 residues.

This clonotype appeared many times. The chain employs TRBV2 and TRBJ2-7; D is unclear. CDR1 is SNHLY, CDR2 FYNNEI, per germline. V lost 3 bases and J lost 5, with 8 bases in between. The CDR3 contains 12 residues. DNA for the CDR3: TGTGCCAGCAGTGACAGGCCCCACGAGCAGTACTTC. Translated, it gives CASSDRPHEQYF. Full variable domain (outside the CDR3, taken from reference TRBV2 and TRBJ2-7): EPEVTQTPSHQVTQMGQEVILRCVPISNHLYFYWYRQILGQKVEFLVSFYNNEISEKSEIFDDQFSVERPDGSNFTLKIRSTKLEDSAMYFCASSDRPHEQYFGPGTRLTVT.

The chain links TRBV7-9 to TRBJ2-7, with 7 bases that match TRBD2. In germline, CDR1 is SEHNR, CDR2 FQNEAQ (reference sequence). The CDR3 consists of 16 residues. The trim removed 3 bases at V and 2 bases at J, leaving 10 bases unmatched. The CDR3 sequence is CASSFAGEGGTYEQYF. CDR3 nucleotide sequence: TGTGCCAGCAGCTTTGCGGGAGAGGGAGGGACCTACGAGCAGTACTTC. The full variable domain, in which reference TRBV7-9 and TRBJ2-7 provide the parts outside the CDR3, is DTGVSQNPRHKITKRGQNVTFRCDPISEHNRLYWYRQTLGQGPEFLTYFQNEAQLEKSRLLSDRFSAERPKGSFSTLEIQRTEQGDSAMYLCASSFAGEGGTYEQYFGPGTRLTVT.

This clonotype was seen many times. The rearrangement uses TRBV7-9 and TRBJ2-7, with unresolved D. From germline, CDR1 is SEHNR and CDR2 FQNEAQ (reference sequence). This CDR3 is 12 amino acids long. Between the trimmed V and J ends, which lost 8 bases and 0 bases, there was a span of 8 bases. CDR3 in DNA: TGTGCCAGCTCGATAGGCTCCTACGAGCAGTACTTC. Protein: CASSIGSYEQYF.

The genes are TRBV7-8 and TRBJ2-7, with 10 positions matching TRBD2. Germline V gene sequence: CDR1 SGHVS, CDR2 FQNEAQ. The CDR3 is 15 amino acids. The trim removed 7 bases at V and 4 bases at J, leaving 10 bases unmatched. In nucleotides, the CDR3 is TGTGCCAGCATCCCTGCTAGCGGGAGTTCTTACGAGCAGTACTTC. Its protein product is CASIPASGSSYEQYF.

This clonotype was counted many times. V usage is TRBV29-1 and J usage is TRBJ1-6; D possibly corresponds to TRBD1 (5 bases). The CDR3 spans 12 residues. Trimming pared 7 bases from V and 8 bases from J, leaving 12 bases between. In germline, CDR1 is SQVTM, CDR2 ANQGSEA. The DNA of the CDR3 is TGCAGCGCGCGGGACGATTATTCACCCCTCCACTTT. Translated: CSARDDYSPLHF.

CDR3 sequence reads: CASSEYGTGSNTQYF. The CDR3 nucleotides read TGTGCCAGCAGTGAATACGGGACAGGTTCTAACACCCAGTACTTC. This chain connects TRBV6-5 to TRBJ2-5; 8 nucleotides agree with TRBD1. CDR3 length equals 15 residues. J gave up 8 bases and V 5 bases, and 13 bases lay outside the gene matches. CDR1 MNHEY and CDR2 SVGAGI come from the germline V gene.